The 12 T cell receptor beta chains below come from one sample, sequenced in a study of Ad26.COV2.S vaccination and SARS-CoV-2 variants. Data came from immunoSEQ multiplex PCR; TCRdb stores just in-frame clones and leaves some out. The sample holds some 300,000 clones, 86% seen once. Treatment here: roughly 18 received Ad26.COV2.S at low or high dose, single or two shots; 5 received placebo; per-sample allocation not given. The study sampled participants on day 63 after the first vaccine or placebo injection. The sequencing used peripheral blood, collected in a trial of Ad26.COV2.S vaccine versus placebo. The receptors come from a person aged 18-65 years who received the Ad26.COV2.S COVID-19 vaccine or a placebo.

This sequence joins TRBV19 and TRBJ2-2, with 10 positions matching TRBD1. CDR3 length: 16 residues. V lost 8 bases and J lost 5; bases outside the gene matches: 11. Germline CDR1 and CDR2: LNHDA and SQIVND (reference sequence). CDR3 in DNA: TGTGCCAGTTTTGCTTCCGGGACAGGGGTGACCGGGGAGCTGTTTTTT. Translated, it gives CASFASGTGVTGELFF. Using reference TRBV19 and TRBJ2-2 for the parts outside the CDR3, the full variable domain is DGGITQSPKYLFRKEGQNVTLSCEQNLNHDAMYWYRQDPGQGLRLIYYSQIVNDFQKGDIAEGYSVSREKKESFPLTVTSAQKNPTAFYLCASFASGTGVTGELFFGEGSRLTVL.

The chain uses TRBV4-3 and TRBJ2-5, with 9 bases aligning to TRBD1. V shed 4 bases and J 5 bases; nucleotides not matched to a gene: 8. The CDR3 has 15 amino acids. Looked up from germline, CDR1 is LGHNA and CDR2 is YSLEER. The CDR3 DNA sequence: TGCGCCAGCAGCCCAAACAGGGGGCGGGTGGAGACCCAGTACTTC. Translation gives CASSPNRGRVETQYF.

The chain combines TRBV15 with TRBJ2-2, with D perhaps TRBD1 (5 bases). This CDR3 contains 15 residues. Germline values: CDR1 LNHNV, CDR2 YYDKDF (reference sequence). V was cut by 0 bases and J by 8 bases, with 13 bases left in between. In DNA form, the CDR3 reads TGTGCCACCAGCAGAGATCGGACAATTACTGGGGAGCTGTTTTTT. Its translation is CATSRDRTITGELFF.

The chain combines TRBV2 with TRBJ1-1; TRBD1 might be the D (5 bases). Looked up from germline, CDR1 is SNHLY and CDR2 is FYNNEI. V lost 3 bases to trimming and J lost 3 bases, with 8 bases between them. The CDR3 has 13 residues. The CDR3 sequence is CASSEGGYTEAFF. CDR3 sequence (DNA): TGTGCCAGCAGTGAGGGGGGGTACACTGAAGCTTTCTTT.

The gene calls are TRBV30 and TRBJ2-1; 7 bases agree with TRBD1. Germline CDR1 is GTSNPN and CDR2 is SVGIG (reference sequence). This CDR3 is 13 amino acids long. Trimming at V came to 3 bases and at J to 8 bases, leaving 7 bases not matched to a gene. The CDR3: CAWRTGTLDEQFF. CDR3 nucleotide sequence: TGTGCCTGGAGGACAGGGACCTTGGATGAGCAGTTCTTC.

CDR3 protein: CASNIGGSSYNSPLHF. CDR3 DNA: TGTGCCAGTAACATTGGGGGGAGCTCCTATAATTCACCCCTCCACTTT. This chain joins TRBV6-6 and TRBJ1-6; tentatively, D is TRBD1 (5 bases). With 9 bases removed from V and 0 bases from J, the gap between germline ends came to 15 bases. The CDR3 has 16 residues. Germline V CDR1 and CDR2: MNHNY, SVGAGI (reference sequence).

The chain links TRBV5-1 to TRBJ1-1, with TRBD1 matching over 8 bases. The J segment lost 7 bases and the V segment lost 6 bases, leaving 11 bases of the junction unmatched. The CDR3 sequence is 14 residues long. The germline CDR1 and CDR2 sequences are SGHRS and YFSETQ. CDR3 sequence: CASTTGTGAVEAFF. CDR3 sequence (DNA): TGCGCCAGCACAACGGGGACAGGAGCCGTTGAAGCTTTCTTT.

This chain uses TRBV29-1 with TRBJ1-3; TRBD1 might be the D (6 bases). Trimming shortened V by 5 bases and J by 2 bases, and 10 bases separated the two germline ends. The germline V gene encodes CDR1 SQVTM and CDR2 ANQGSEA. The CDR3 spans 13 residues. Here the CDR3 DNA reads TGCAGCGTTCAACAGGGAACTGGAAACACCATATATTTT. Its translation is CSVQQGTGNTIYF. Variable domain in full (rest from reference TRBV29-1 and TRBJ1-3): SAVISQKPSRDICQRGTSLTIQCQVDSQVTMMFWYRQQPGQSLTLIATANQGSEATYESGFVIDKFPISRPNLTFSTLTVSNMSPEDSSIYLCSVQQGTGNTIYFGEGSWLTVV.

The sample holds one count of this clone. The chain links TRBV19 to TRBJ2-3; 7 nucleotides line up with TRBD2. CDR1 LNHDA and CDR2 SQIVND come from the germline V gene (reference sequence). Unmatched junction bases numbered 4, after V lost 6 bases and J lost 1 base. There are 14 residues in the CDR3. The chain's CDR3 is CASSPRGGTDTQYF. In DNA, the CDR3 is TGTGCCAGTAGCCCCCGGGGGGGCACAGATACGCAGTATTTT.

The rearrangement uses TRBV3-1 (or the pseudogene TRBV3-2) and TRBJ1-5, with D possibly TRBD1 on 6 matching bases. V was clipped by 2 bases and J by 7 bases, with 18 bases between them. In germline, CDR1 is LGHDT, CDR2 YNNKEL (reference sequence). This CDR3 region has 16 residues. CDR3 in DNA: TGTGCCAGCAGCCAAACGGGACACCCTAACGGGCAGCCCCAGCATTTT. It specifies CASSQTGHPNGQPQHF.

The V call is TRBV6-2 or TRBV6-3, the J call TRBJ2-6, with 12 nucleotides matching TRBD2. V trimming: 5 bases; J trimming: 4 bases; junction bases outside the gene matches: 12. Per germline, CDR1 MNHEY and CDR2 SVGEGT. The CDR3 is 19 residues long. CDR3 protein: CASSRSRTSGKPGANVLTF. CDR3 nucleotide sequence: TGTGCCAGCAGTCGTTCCCGGACTAGCGGGAAACCAGGGGCCAACGTCCTGACTTTC.

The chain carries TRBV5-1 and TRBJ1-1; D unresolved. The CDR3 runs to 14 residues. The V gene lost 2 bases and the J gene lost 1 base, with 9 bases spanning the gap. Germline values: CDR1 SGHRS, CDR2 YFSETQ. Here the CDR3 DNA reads TGCGCCAGCAGCTTAGGACCAGCGAACACTGAAGCTTTCTTT. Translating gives CASSLGPANTEAFF.